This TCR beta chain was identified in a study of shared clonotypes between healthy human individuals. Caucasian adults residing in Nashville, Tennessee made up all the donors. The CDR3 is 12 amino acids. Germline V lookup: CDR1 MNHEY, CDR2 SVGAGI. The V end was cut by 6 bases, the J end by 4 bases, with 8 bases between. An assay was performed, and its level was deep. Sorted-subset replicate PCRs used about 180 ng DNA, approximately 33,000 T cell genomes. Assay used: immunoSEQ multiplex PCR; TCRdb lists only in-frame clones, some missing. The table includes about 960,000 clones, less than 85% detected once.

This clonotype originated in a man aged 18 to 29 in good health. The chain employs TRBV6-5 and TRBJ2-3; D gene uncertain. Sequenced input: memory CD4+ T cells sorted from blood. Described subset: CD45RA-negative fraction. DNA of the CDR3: TGTGCCAGCAGCCTGGGGTCAGATACGCAGTATTTT. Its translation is CASSLGSDTQYF.